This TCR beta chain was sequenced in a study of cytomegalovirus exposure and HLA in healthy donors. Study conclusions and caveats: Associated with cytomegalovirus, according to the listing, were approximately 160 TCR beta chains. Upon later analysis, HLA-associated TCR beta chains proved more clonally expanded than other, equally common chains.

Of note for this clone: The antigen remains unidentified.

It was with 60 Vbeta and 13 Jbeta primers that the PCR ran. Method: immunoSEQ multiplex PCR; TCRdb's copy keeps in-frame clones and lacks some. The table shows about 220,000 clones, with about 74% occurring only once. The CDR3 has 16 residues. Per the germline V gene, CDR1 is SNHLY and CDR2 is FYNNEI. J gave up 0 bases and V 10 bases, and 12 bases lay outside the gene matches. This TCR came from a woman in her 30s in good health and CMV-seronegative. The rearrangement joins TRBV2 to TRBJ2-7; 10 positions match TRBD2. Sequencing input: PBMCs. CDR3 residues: CANGLADLTVSYEQYF. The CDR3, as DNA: TGTGCCAACGGACTAGCGGACCTAACCGTCTCCTACGAGCAGTACTTC.